This TCR beta chain appears in the sequencing data of a study of cytomegalovirus exposure and HLA in healthy donors. General observations from the study: Later on, an analysis showed TCR association rates differing by HLA locus, with DRB1 the most and HLA-C the fewest. Later analysis revealed greater clonal expansion in HLA-associated TCR beta chains than in equally common others. V- and J-gene trimming of TCR beta was linked (in a later analysis) to a missense DCLRE1C variant.

60 Vbeta and 13 Jbeta primers were used in PCR. Some clones are missing from TCRdb's copy, which holds only in-frame ones; the method was immunoSEQ multiplex PCR. This repertoire shows 100,000 to 150,000 clones, over 70% found once; its top ten account for more than 1.4%. This clone was seen a single time. What it binds is not known. V lost 1 base to trimming and J lost 2 bases, with 12 bases between them. The CDR3 is 16 amino acids. The germline V gene encodes CDR1 LGHNA and CDR2 YSLEER. The sequenced material came from PBMCs. V gene TRBV4-3 combines with J gene TRBJ2-4; the D gene is possibly TRBD1 (6 bases). The TCR sequence derives from a woman aged 18 to 35 in good health and CMV-seronegative. CDR3 sequence: CASSQVTGLSKNIQYF. In nucleotides, the CDR3 is TGCGCCAGCAGCCAAGTAACAGGGTTATCCAAAAACATTCAGTACTTC.